This TCR beta chain was sequenced in a study of blood T cell repertoires in COVID-19. Background on the study: Samples came from the United States, Italy and Spain, spanning acute and convalescent COVID-19.

The CDR3 loop spans 15 amino acids. Germline CDR1 SGHRS, CDR2 YFSETQ. Trimming pared 4 bases from V and 0 bases from J, leaving 13 bases between. In the original analysis: Estimation of nucleated cell counts relied on the amplification of reference gene primers. Clones were sequenced by immunoSEQ multiplex PCR, and TCRdb holds only the in-frame ones, with some missing. V and J calls and clone size come straight from that table; D and trimming were deduced from the DNA. The sample has nearly 350,000 clones, about nine tenths seen once. The specimen sequenced was peripheral blood. V gene TRBV5-1 combines with J gene TRBJ1-1; no clear D. This TCR derives from a woman between 65 and 79 years old with COVID-19, enrolled during active disease. CDR3 sequence (DNA): TGCGCCAGCAGCATGCAGTCACCGATGAACACTGAAGCTTTCTTT. Protein product: CASSMQSPMNTEAFF.